Below are 13 T cell receptor beta chains sequenced from a single sample in a study of shared clonotypes between healthy human individuals. Only in-frame clones appear in the TCRdb table, and some are missing; sequencing was by immunoSEQ multiplex PCR. The sample comprises over a million clones, roughly 96% of which are singletons, and about 1.2% rests with the top ten. The sample consisted of naive CD4+ T cells sorted from blood. Subset in this sample: CD45RA+ positively selected. These receptor sequences come from a man aged 30 to 39 in good health.

The chain employs TRBV7-9 and TRBJ2-2; D perhaps matches TRBD2 (5 bases). Trimming stripped 0 bases from V and 6 bases from J, with 11 bases between. Germline-derived CDR1 and CDR2 are SEHNR and FQNEAQ (reference sequence). The CDR3 has 15 amino acids. Here the CDR3 DNA reads TGTGCCAGCAGCTTAGCGTCGGTGCGGGCCGGGGAGCTGTTTTTT. Amino acids: CASSLASVRAGELFF.

This rearrangement joins TRBV11-2 to TRBJ2-3; D might be TRBD1 (5 bases). The CDR3 loop spans 16 amino acids. V was pared by 3 bases and J by 6 bases, with 19 bases between. Looked up from germline, CDR1 is SGHAT and CDR2 is FQNNGV. DNA for the CDR3: TGTGCCAGCAGCTTGCAGGGAAAAGGGCCAGGGGATACGCAGTATTTT. This encodes CASSLQGKGPGDTQYF. The variable domain in full, with the rest retrieved from reference TRBV11-2 and TRBJ2-3, is EAGVAQSPRYKIIEKRQSVAFWCNPISGHATLYWYQQILGQGPKLLIQFQNNGVVDDSQLPKDRFSAERLKGVDSTLKIQPAKLEDSAVYLCASSLQGKGPGDTQYFGPGTRLTVL.

The V and J genes are TRBV6-1 and TRBJ1-5; D not resolved. CDR3 size: 14 residues. V lost 8 bases, J lost 2 bases, and 13 bases lay in between. CDR1 is MNHNS, CDR2 SASEGT, per germline. The CDR3 spells CASVEVFGNQPQHF. The CDR3 region has the DNA TGTGCCAGCGTAGAGGTTTTCGGCAATCAGCCCCAGCATTTT.

V gene TRBV5-5 combines with J gene TRBJ2-7; the D is unclear. V was clipped by 0 bases and J by 0 bases, with 7 bases between them. Germline V gene sequence: CDR1 SGHKS, CDR2 YYEKEE (reference sequence). CDR3 length: 14 amino acids. CDR3 residues: CASSLGGRSYEQYF. Written as DNA, the CDR3 is TGTGCCAGCAGCTTGGGAGGCCGCTCCTACGAGCAGTACTTC.

The chain combines TRBV5-1 with TRBJ2-1; 11 nucleotides match TRBD2. CDR3 size: 19 residues. CDR1 SGHRS and CDR2 YFSETQ come from the germline V gene. The ends lost 5 bases at V and 5 bases at J; junction bases unmatched: 18. DNA for the CDR3: TGCGCCAGCAGTCACCCGAAGGGGCTGGGACTAGCGGCGAACAATGAGCAGTTCTTC. It specifies CASSHPKGLGLAANNEQFF.

The genes are TRBV19 and TRBJ1-5; a possible D gene is TRBD1 (5 bases). V lost 3 bases, J lost 5 bases, and 17 bases lay in between. This CDR3 spans 16 amino acids. Looked up from germline, CDR1 is LNHDA and CDR2 is SQIVND (reference sequence). CDR3 sequence: CASSIRWDHWDQPQHF. The CDR3 coding sequence is TGTGCCAGTAGTATTAGGTGGGACCATTGGGATCAGCCCCAGCATTTT.

With respect to this clone: This sample includes further DNA sequences coding for the same CDR3. The chain uses TRBV9 and TRBJ2-2; D gene uncertain. The CDR3 consists of 15 residues. Trimming left V 0 bases short and J 0 bases short, with 6 bases between. Looked up from germline, CDR1 is SGDLS and CDR2 is YYNGEE. The CDR3 loop is CASSVVGTNTGELFF. The DNA for the CDR3 is TGTGCCAGCAGCGTAGTCGGTACGAACACCGGGGAGCTGTTTTTT.

The chain uses TRBV18 and TRBJ1-2; no firm D call. The germline V gene has CDR1 KGHSH and CDR2 LQKENI. Trimming took off 2 bases at V and 4 bases at J, with 11 bases between the two ends. The CDR3 extends over 14 amino acids. CDR3 DNA: TGTGCCAGCTCACCAGCCGAGGACTTCTATGGCTACACCTTC. Encoded protein: CASSPAEDFYGYTF.

This rearrangement joins TRBV18 to TRBJ2-5; 8 bases line up with TRBD2. There are 15 residues in the CDR3. Per germline, CDR1 KGHSH and CDR2 LQKENI. Unmatched junction bases numbered 3, after V lost 0 bases and J lost 3 bases. This chain's CDR3 is CASSPPGLEKETQYF. CDR3 coding DNA: TGTGCCAGCTCACCACCGGGACTAGAAAAAGAGACCCAGTACTTC. Full variable domain (missing parts from reference TRBV18 and TRBJ2-5): NAGVMQNPRHLVRRRGQEARLRCSPMKGHSHVYWYRQLPEEGLKFMVYLQKENIIDESGMPKERFSAEFPKEGPSILRIQQVVRGDSAAYFCASSPPGLEKETQYFGPGTRLLVL.

The V call is TRBV2, the J call TRBJ2-1; D is possibly TRBD1 (7 bases). CDR3 length: 13 amino acids. CDR1 and CDR2 from the germline V gene are SNHLY and FYNNEI. Trimming took 4 bases from V and 13 from J, leaving 17 bases between them. The CDR3 nucleotides read TGTGCCAGCAGTGGGGGACAGATGCGGGAACAGTTCTTC. This translates into CASSGGQMREQFF.

V gene TRBV27 combines with J gene TRBJ2-2, with a tentative D call TRBD1 (5 bases). The germline V gene encodes CDR1 MNHEY and CDR2 SMNVEV (reference sequence). V lost 5 bases and J 3 bases, leaving 10 bases between the germline ends. The length of the CDR3 is 14 residues. The CDR3 protein is CASSLDRYTGELFF. The CDR3 DNA follows: TGTGCCAGCAGTCTTGACAGATACACCGGGGAGCTGTTTTTT.

The V gene is TRBV19, the J gene TRBJ2-7; the D gene could be TRBD1 or TRBD2 (5 bases each). Germline values: CDR1 LNHDA, CDR2 SQIVND (reference sequence). Trimming stripped 6 bases from V and 5 bases from J, with 17 bases between. The CDR3 extends over 14 amino acids. The CDR3 protein is CASSWGGFSDEQYF. The CDR3 coding sequence is TGTGCCAGTAGCTGGGGCGGGTTTTCCGACGAGCAGTACTTC.

The J gene is TRBJ2-5, the V gene TRBV11-2; the D gene is possibly TRBD1 (5 bases). Germline V gene data show CDR1 as SGHAT and CDR2 as FQNNGV. The CDR3 consists of 11 residues. V was trimmed by 2 bases and J by 9 bases, leaving 7 bases between them. CDR3 residues: CASSLKGSQYF. In DNA, the CDR3 is TGTGCCAGCAGCTTAAAGGGGTCCCAGTACTTC.